The 3 T cell receptor beta chains reported below all come from one sample, sequenced in a study of shared clonotypes between healthy human individuals (dated by TCRdb to about 2020). Receptor libraries were prepared by the immunoSEQ multiplex PCR assay. TCRdb took over this immuneACCESS table, retaining in-frame rearrangements with V and J assigned. Such tables are incomplete; in checked studies, under half of the missing clones stem from an unresolved V gene, and the remainder is unexplained. This sample comprises 2 million to 2.5 million clones, 95% of them detected only once. The ten biggest clones cover 0.1% to 0.15% of the sample. Sequences were obtained from naive CD4+ T cells sorted from blood. The cell subset or site label, as the study defines it: CD45RA+ positively selected. These receptors were taken from a man between 18 and 29 years old in good health.

In DNA form, the CDR3 reads TGTGCCATCAGTGATTTGCGGGAGTCTGATGAGCAGTACTTC. Its protein product is CAISDLRESDEQYF. The V and J genes are TRBV10-3 and TRBJ2-7; the match to TRBD2 covers 7 bases. Looked up from germline, CDR1 is ENHRY and CDR2 is SYGVKD. The CDR3 length is 14 residues. The V gene end was trimmed by 3 bases and the J gene end by 7 bases; junction bases not matched to a gene: 9.

The chain joins TRBV10-3 to TRBJ2-1; 7 nucleotides align to TRBD2. With 0 bases clipped from V and 9 bases from J, the junction kept 8 bases outside the gene matches. Germline assignment: CDR1 ENHRY and CDR2 SYGVKD. This CDR3 has 15 amino acids. The DNA of the CDR3 is TGTGCCATCAGTGAGTCGGTGACTAGCAGTACTGAGCAGTTCTTC. Its protein is CAISESVTSSTEQFF.

The gene calls are TRBV7-2 and TRBJ1-6; D uncertain. Germline V gene lookup returns CDR1 SGHTA and CDR2 FQGNSA. V gave up 5 bases and J gave up 10 bases, with 12 bases separating them. This CDR3 is 13 amino acids long. The chain's CDR3 is CASSRPPWSPLHF. The CDR3 bases are TGTGCCAGCAGCCGCCCCCCATGGTCACCCCTCCACTTT.